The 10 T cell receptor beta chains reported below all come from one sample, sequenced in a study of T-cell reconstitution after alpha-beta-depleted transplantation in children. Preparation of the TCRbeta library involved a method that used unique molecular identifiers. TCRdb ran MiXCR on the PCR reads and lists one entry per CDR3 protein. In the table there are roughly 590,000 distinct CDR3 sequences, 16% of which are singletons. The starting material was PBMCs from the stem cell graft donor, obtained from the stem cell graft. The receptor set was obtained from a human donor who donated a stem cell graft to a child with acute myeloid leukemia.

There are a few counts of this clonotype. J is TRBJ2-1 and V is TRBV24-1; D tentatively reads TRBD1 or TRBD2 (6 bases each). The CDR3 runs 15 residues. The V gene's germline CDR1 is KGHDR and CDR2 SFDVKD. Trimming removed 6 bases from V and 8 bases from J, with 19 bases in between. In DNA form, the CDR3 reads TGTGCCACCAGTCGGGACTTTCCTGCAGGGGATGAGCAGTTCTTC. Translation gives CATSRDFPAGDEQFF.

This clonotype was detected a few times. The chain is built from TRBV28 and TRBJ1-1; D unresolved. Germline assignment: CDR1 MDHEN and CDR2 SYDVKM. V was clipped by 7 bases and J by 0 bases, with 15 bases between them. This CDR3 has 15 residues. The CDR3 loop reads CASTGIGVLNTEAFF. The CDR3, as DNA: TGTGCCAGCACCGGAATCGGGGTATTGAACACTGAAGCTTTCTTT.

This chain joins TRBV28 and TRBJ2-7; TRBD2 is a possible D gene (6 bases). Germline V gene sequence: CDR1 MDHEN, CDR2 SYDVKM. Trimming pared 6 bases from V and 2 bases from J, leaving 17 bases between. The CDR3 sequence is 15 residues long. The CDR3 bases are TGTGCCAGCAGCCCCGCGGGAAGCGGAACCTACGAGCAGTACGTC. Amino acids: CASSPAGSGTYEQYV.

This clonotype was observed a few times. The DNA for the CDR3 is TGCGCCAGCAGCCAATCCGATGACAGCTCTGGAAACACCATATATTTT. It is translated as CASSQSDDSSGNTIYF. This rearrangement joins TRBV4-3 to TRBJ1-3; possible D gene TRBD1, 5 bases. Germline V gene lookup returns CDR1 LGHNA and CDR2 YSLEER. This CDR3 has 16 amino acids. V lost 2 bases to trimming and J lost 0 bases, with 11 bases between them.

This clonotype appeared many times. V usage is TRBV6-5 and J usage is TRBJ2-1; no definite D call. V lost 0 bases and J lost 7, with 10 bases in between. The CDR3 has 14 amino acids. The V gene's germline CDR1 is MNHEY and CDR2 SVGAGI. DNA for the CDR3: TGTGCCAGCAGTTACTCGCAGGTGGGAAATGAGCAGTTCTTC. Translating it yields CASSYSQVGNEQFF.

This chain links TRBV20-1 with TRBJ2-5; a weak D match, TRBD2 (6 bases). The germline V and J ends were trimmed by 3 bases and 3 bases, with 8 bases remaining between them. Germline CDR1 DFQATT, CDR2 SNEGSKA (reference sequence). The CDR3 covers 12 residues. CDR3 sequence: CSASSGEETQYF. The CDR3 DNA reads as TGCAGTGCTAGCTCGGGAGAAGAGACCCAGTACTTC.

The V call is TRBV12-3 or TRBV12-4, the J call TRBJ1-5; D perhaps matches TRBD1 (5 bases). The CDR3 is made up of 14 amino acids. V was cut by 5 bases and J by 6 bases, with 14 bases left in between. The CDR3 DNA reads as TGTGCCAGCAGTCTCTTCCAGGGAACTCAGCCCCAGCATTTT. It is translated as CASSLFQGTQPQHF.

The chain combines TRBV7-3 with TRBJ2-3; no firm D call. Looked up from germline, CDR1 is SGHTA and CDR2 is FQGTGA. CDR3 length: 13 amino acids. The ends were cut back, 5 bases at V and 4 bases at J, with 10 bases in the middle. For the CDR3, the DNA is TGTGCCAGCAGCCACGAAGTGCCAGATACGCAGTATTTT. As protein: CASSHEVPDTQYF.

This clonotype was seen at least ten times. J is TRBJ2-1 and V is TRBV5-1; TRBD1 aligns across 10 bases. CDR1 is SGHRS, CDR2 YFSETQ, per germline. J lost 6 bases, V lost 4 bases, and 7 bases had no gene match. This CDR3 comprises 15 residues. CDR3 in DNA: TGCGCCAGCAGCCCCGGGACAGGGGAAATCAATGAGCAGTTCTTC. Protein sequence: CASSPGTGEINEQFF.

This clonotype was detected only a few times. The CDR3 spells CASSHTRGRNQPQHF. CDR3 in DNA: TGTGCCAGCAGTCATACACGGGGAAGAAATCAGCCCCAGCATTTT. This chain connects TRBV12-3 or TRBV12-4 to TRBJ1-5; no clear D gene. The CDR3 has 15 residues. V was cut by 5 bases and J by 4 bases, with 15 bases left in between.